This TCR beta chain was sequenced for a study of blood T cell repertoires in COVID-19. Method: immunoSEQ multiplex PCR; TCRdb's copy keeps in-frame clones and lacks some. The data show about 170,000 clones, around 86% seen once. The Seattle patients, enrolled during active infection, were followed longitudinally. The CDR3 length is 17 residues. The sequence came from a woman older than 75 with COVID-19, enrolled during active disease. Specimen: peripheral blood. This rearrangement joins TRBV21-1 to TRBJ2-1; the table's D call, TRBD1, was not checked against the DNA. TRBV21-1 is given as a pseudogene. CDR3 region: CASSKPGQGLIYNEQFF. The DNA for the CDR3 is TGTGCCAGCAGCAAACCCGGACAGGGTCTGATATACAATGAGCAGTTCTTC.